The rows below give T cell receptor beta chains drawn from one sample of a study of persistence of HIV-infected CD4 T cells. These TCRs' antigens remain unknown. Profiled with immunoSEQ multiplex PCR; TCRdb holds only in-frame clones, not every one. The profile shows 36,000 or so clones, 75% to 90% of them singletons. Sample: cultured CD4+ T cells from PBMCs, taken from a patient who received antiretroviral therapy. The origin of the receptors is an adult with HIV. The donor label of this sample is uncertain. CDR3s include the opening cysteine and the closing phenylalanine or tryptophan. The D gene is left open where the match is weak. Some rows have no size entry. The others give once, few or many, or a class for an expanded clone.

clone size,V gene,D gene,J gene,CDR3 length,CDR3 DNA,CDR3 protein
NA,TRBV7-3,NA,TRBJ1-1,14,TGTGCCAGCAGCTCCGGGGCCGGAGGAACTGAAGCTTTCTTT,CASSSGAGGTEAFF
NA,TRBV3-1/TRBV3-2,TRBD2,TRBJ2-7,13,TGTGCCAGCAGCCAACGGGGGGGCTCCGAGCAGTACTTC,CASSQRGGSEQYF
NA,TRBV2,TRBD1,TRBJ1-1,15,TGTGCCAGCAGGCGGACAGGGGCCCTGAACACTGAAGCTTTCTTT,CASRRTGALNTEAFF
NA,TRBV3-1/TRBV3-2,NA,TRBJ2-5,16,TGTGCCAGCAGCCAAGATCGTGCGGCGTACCAAGAGACCCAGTACTTC,CASSQDRAAYQETQYF
NA,TRBV7-9,TRBD1,TRBJ2-3,15,TGTGCCAGCAGCCCGGGACAGGGGGATTCTGATACGCAGTATTTT,CASSPGQGDSDTQYF
once,TRBV2,TRBD1,TRBJ1-2,15,TGTGCCAGCAGCTCTTCCCGGACAGGGCCATATGGCTACACCTTC,CASSSSRTGPYGYTF
NA,TRBV19,NA,TRBJ1-2,14,TGTGCCAGTAGTATATTGATTCAGCCCTATGGCTACACCTTC,CASSILIQPYGYTF
few,TRBV7-9,NA,TRBJ2-3,14,TGTGCCAGCAGCTGGGTCCACAAAACAGATACGCAGTATTTT,CASSWVHKTDTQYF
NA,TRBV29-1,TRBD1,TRBJ1-4,13,TGCAGCGTTCGGACAGGGGCTAATGAAAAACTGTTTTTT,CSVRTGANEKLFF
once,TRBV7-6,TRBD1,TRBJ1-1,14,TGTGCCAGCAGCGGCCGACAGGGCGGAGCAGAAGCTTTCTTT,CASSGRQGGAEAFF
NA,TRBV27,NA,TRBJ2-3,17,TGTGCCAGCAGTTTATCTAAGACTATCGGGGGCACAGATACGCAGTATTTT,CASSLSKTIGGTDTQYF
few,TRBV9,TRBD1,TRBJ1-2,14,TGTGCCAGCAGCCCACTAACAGGGGGCCGGGGCTACACCTTC,CASSPLTGGRGYTF
once,TRBV7-2,NA,TRBJ1-5,15,TGTGCCAGCAGCTTAAAGTACGGGGGCGATCAGCCCCAGCATTTT,CASSLKYGGDQPQHF
NA,TRBV6-5,NA,TRBJ1-3,15,TGTGCCAGTCAACCCGGGACTACGTCTGGAAACACCATATATTTT,CASQPGTTSGNTIYF
NA,TRBV2,NA,TRBJ2-7,14,TGTGCCAGCAGGAGGGCAGCCGGCTCCTACGAGCAGTACTTC,CASRRAAGSYEQYF
once,TRBV3-1/TRBV3-2,TRBD1,TRBJ1-2,14,TGTGCCAGCAGCCTGGCACAGGGGAACTATGGCTACACCTTC,CASSLAQGNYGYTF
NA,TRBV9,NA,TRBJ1-2,16,TGTGCCAGCAGCGTAGCCTCTGGAGAACCTAACTATGGCTACACCTTC,CASSVASGEPNYGYTF
few,TRBV2,TRBD1,TRBJ1-6,16,TGTGCCAGCAGCGAGCCAAGGGGACAGGGGCGGTCACCCCTCCACTTT,CASSEPRGQGRSPLHF
few,TRBV19,NA,TRBJ1-1,14,TGTGCCAGTAGCATTGACAGGCTAAACACTGAAGCTTTCTTT,CASSIDRLNTEAFF
NA,TRBV7-9,TRBD1,TRBJ2-1,14,TGTGCCAGCAGCCTTACTACAGGGGACAATGAGCAGTTCTTC,CASSLTTGDNEQFF
NA,TRBV6-5,TRBD1,TRBJ2-7,15,TGTGCCAGCAGACTAACCGGGACAGGGATATACGAGCAGTACTTC,CASRLTGTGIYEQYF
NA,TRBV28,NA,TRBJ1-2,13,TGTGCCAGCAGGGTGGGTGTTAACTATGGCTACACCTTC,CASRVGVNYGYTF
NA,TRBV29-1,NA,TRBJ1-2,14,TGCAGCGTTGAACTGTGGACATCTAACTATGGCTACACCTTC,CSVELWTSNYGYTF
NA,TRBV6-2/TRBV6-3,NA,TRBJ1-1,12,TGTGCCAGCAGCCCCCAGGGGTGGGTGGCTTTCTTT,CASSPQGWVAFF
NA,TRBV6-1,NA,TRBJ1-5,13,TGTGCCAGCAGTGAAGGGTTGAAGCAGCCCCAGCATTTT,CASSEGLKQPQHF
once,TRBV19,NA,TRBJ1-5,14,TGTGCCAGTAGTAACCAAAGGTGGAATCAGCCCCAGCATTTT,CASSNQRWNQPQHF
NA,TRBV4-1,NA,TRBJ2-3,18,TGCGCCAGCAGCCAAGACCTGGTAGTAGTCAGGGTTACAGATACGCAGTATTTT,CASSQDLVVVRVTDTQYF
NA,TRBV2,NA,TRBJ1-2,12,TGTGCCAGCAGTGCGGGAGCTCTTGGCTACACCTTC,CASSAGALGYTF
few,TRBV2,TRBD1,TRBJ1-1,14,TGTGCCAGCCAGGAGGGGGCGAGAAGATCTGAAGCTTTCTTT,CASQEGARRSEAFF
NA,TRBV2,NA,TRBJ2-5,15,TGTGCCAGCAGGCCGGGACTGCACGCAGGGGAGACCCAGTACTTC,CASRPGLHAGETQYF
NA,TRBV5-4,NA,TRBJ1-1,16,TGTGCCAGCAGCTTGGTCCTGCATGCCGTGAACACTGAAGCTTTCTTT,CASSLVLHAVNTEAFF
few,TRBV29-1,TRBD1,TRBJ1-2,12,TGCAGCGTGTATACAGGGGGATATGGCTACACCTTC,CSVYTGGYGYTF
NA,TRBV19,TRBD1,TRBJ1-2,17,TGTGCCAGTAGTACCATTCCGGGACAGGGGGCGCGGTATGGCTACACCTTC,CASSTIPGQGARYGYTF
NA,TRBV10-1,TRBD1,TRBJ2-5,13,TGCGCCAGCGGGACAGGCGGTCAAGAGACCCAGTACTTC,CASGTGGQETQYF
NA,TRBV5-4,TRBD1,TRBJ1-2,16,TGTGCCAGCAGCTCGCCCAAGGGACAGGGGGGCCATGGCTACACCTTC,CASSSPKGQGGHGYTF
NA,TRBV5-1,NA,TRBJ2-6,17,TGCGCCAGCAGCTTGGAGGGGGAAAGGGCTGGGGCCAACGTCCTGACTTTC,CASSLEGERAGANVLTF
medium-sized,TRBV2,TRBD1,TRBJ1-2,12,TGTGCCAGTAAAGACAGGGAATATGGCTACACCTTC,CASKDREYGYTF
NA,TRBV5-1,NA,TRBJ1-1,13,TGCGCCAGCAGCTTTCGGGGGGGAACTGAAGCTTTCTTT,CASSFRGGTEAFF
NA,TRBV5-1,TRBD2,TRBJ2-2,16,TGCGCCAGCAGCGAGAGCGGGGGGGTAAACACCGGGGAGCTGTTTTTT,CASSESGGVNTGELFF
NA,TRBV29-1,TRBD1,TRBJ1-6,15,TGCAGCGTTCGAATAGGGACAGATCTTAGTTCACCCCTCCACTTT,CSVRIGTDLSSPLHF
NA,TRBV30,NA,TRBJ1-2,13,TGTGCCTGGACCACCCCGGAACATGCGGGCTACACCTTC,CAWTTPEHAGYTF
NA,TRBV19,TRBD1,TRBJ1-2,15,TGTGCCAGTCTCGGAACCGGGACAGGGGGCTCAGGCTACACCTTC,CASLGTGTGGSGYTF
NA,TRBV20-1,TRBD1,TRBJ1-1,15,TGCAGTGCTAGTCCCCCACAGGGGGCGAGGACTGAAGCTTTCTTT,CSASPPQGARTEAFF
NA,TRBV9,TRBD2,TRBJ2-5,18,TGTGCCAGCAGCATGGGACTAGCGGGGGGGCCGAAGCAAGAGACCCAGTACTTC,CASSMGLAGGPKQETQYF
NA,TRBV19,TRBD1,TRBJ2-1,14,TGTGCCAGTAGCTCCGGGACAGGGTCCAGTGAGCAGTTCTTC,CASSSGTGSSEQFF
NA,TRBV10-2,NA,TRBJ1-1,14,TGCGCCAGCAGTGAGTCGAAGGGAAACACTGAAGCTTTCTTT,CASSESKGNTEAFF
once,TRBV18,NA,TRBJ1-5,13,TGTGCCAGCTCACCGGGCCGGAATCAGCCCCAGCATTTT,CASSPGRNQPQHF
NA,TRBV5-1,TRBD1,TRBJ1-1,13,TGCGCCAGCAGCTTGGACAGGGGGCGGGAAGCTTTCTTT,CASSLDRGREAFF